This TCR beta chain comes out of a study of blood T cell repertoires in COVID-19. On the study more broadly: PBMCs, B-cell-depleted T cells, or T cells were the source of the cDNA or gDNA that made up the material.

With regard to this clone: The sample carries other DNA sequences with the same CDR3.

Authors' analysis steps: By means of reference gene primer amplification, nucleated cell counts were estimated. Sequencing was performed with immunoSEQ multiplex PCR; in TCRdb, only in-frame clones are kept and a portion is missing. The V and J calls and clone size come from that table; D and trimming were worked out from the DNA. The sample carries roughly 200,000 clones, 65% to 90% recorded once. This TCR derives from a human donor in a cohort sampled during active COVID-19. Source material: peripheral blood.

The CDR3 DNA is TGCGCCAGCAGCCTGAGGACAGGGTCCTACGAGCAGTACTTC. Translating gives CASSLRTGSYEQYF. This chain joins TRBV5-1 and TRBJ2-7; 8 bases agree with TRBD1. The CDR3 has 14 residues. Unmatched junction bases numbered 4, after V lost 4 bases and J lost 1 base. Germline V lookup: CDR1 SGHRS, CDR2 YFSETQ.